Listed here is a single T cell receptor beta chain. Documented treatment: over 15 received Ad26.COV2.S at low or high dose, single or two shots; about 5 received placebo; per-sample allocation not given. Each sample was drawn 63 days after the first injection (of vaccine or placebo). The CDR3 spans 15 residues. The junction had 12 bases not matched to a gene; V was cut back by 4 bases and J by 8 bases. Germline loops: CDR1 SGHRS, CDR2 YFSETQ. Generated by immunoSEQ multiplex PCR, the TCRdb table keeps only in-frame clones and is missing some. The sample carries about 350,000 clones, around 83% recorded once. The record originates from a study of Ad26.COV2.S vaccination and SARS-CoV-2 variants.

The TCR originated in a person aged 18-60 years who received the Ad26.COV2.S COVID-19 vaccine or a placebo. J is TRBJ1-2 and V is TRBV5-1; 9 bases fit TRBD1. The input for sequencing was peripheral blood, taken in a trial of Ad26.COV2.S vaccine versus placebo. The CDR3 sequence is CASSQRTGAAVGYTF. CDR3 nucleotide sequence: TGCGCCAGCAGCCAAAGGACAGGGGCCGCGGTAGGCTACACCTTC.